This passage covers 17 T cell receptor beta chains from one sample sequenced in a study of a mutant IDH1 vaccine in newly diagnosed glioma. Time point here: week 35, safety follow-up. Every single dose of the vaccine, 300 ug of mutant IDH1 20-mer peptide, came with topical imiquimod. These receptors' targets are unknown. Here immunoSEQ multiplex PCR was the method, and the copy in TCRdb shows in-frame clones only, minus some. The data contain about 56,000 clones, about 90% of them singletons. The sample in question was PBMCs, obtained from a glioma patient whose treatment included an IDH1 peptide vaccine. The receptors were sampled from a man aged 40-49 years with glioma.

The J gene is TRBJ1-4, the V gene TRBV25-1; TRBD1 agrees at 12 bases. Germline loops: CDR1 MGHDK, CDR2 SYGVNS. Trimming removed 4 bases from V and 10 bases from J; junction bases left unmatched: 10. The CDR3 has 16 amino acids. The DNA for the CDR3 is TGTGCCAGCAGTGCCCGGGACAGGGGGCGTTACGGAAAACTGTTTTTT. Amino acids: CASSARDRGRYGKLFF.

The V and J genes are TRBV2 and TRBJ2-5, with TRBD1 matching over 8 bases. The length of the CDR3 is 15 residues. Germline trimming cut 2 bases from V and 5 bases from J; bases unmatched to any gene: 7. CDR1 SNHLY and CDR2 FYNNEI come from the germline V gene. CDR3 protein: CASSERQGATETQYF. The CDR3 coding sequence is TGTGCCAGCAGTGAACGGCAGGGGGCGACGGAGACCCAGTACTTC.

This chain uses TRBV6-1 with TRBJ1-5, with TRBD1 as a possible D gene (5 bases). The CDR3 is 14 amino acids. Germline V CDR1 and CDR2: MNHNS, SASEGT. Trimming cost V 2 bases and J 7 bases, with 12 bases left between them. Here the CDR3 reads CASSEIGGGQPQHF. The CDR3 bases are TGTGCCAGCAGTGAAATCGGGGGGGGGCAGCCCCAGCATTTT.

J is TRBJ2-7 and V is TRBV19; 8 bases are a match to TRBD2. This CDR3 has 14 residues. Losses at the gene ends were 5 bases for V and 7 bases for J; bases not matched to a gene: 10. Germline lookup yields CDR1 LNHDA and CDR2 SQIVND (reference sequence). In DNA, the CDR3 is TGTGCCAGTAGTTCTACTAGCGGCGTTAGGGAGCAGTACTTC. It yields the protein CASSSTSGVREQYF.

The CDR3 DNA reads as TGTGCCAGCAGCCGACAGGGGGCGGAAGAGACCCAGTACTTC. This codes for CASSRQGAEETQYF. The chain carries TRBV5-4 and TRBJ2-5; 10 bases line up with TRBD1. Germline trimming cut 4 bases from V and 3 bases from J; bases unmatched to any gene: 3. The CDR3 runs to 14 residues. Germline CDR1 SGHNT, CDR2 YYREEE (reference sequence).

This clone was detected once. The gene calls are TRBV6-1 and TRBJ1-3, with D tentatively TRBD1 (6 bases). From germline, CDR1 is MNHNS and CDR2 SASEGT. The length of the CDR3 is 13 residues. V shed 6 bases and J shed 3 bases, with 9 bases lying between them. Here the CDR3 reads CASRAGVGNTIYF. The DNA for the CDR3 is TGTGCCAGCAGGGCAGGGGTTGGAAACACCATATATTTT.

This chain uses TRBV6-5 with TRBJ2-7; TRBD2 is a possible D gene (6 bases). V lost 0 bases and J lost 2, with 14 bases in between. This CDR3 is 16 amino acids long. Germline loops: CDR1 MNHEY, CDR2 SVGAGI. CDR3 DNA sequence: TGTGCCAGCAGTTACTCGACGACTTCGGGAGCCTACGAGCAGTACTTC. This encodes CASSYSTTSGAYEQYF.

The genes are TRBV7-2 and TRBJ2-2, with 9 nucleotides matching TRBD2. Per germline, CDR1 SGHTA and CDR2 FQGNSA. CDR3 size: 18 residues. V shed 3 bases and J 8 bases; nucleotides not matched to a gene: 16. CDR3: CASSFLRSGSWAMGELFF. CDR3 nucleotides: TGTGCCAGCAGCTTCCTCCGTAGCGGGAGTTGGGCAATGGGGGAGCTGTTTTTT.

This clone was recorded once. The gene calls are TRBV4-3 and TRBJ2-7; 9 nucleotides align to TRBD2. Germline V CDR1 and CDR2: LGHNA, YSLEER. Trimming at V came to 6 bases and at J to 2 bases, leaving 8 bases not matched to a gene. The length of the CDR3 is 15 residues. The CDR3 spells CASSLWGGGAYEQYF. The CDR3, as DNA: TGCGCCAGCAGTTTATGGGGCGGGGGGGCCTACGAGCAGTACTTC.

This chain uses TRBV7-3 with TRBJ2-3, with TRBD1 matching 9 bases. From germline, CDR1 is SGHTA and CDR2 FQGTGA. Trimming cost V 5 bases and J 5 bases; bases outside gene matches: 8. CDR3 length: 15 residues. The chain's CDR3 is CASSPRDRVVDTQYF. As DNA, the CDR3 is TGTGCCAGCAGCCCCCGGGACAGGGTGGTAGATACGCAGTATTTT.

This clone was seen a handful of times. The rearrangement uses TRBV5-1 and TRBJ2-2, with D hard to call. The CDR3 is 13 residues long. Germline CDR1 and CDR2: SGHRS and YFSETQ. V was shortened by 2 bases and J by 5 bases, with 7 bases between the two germline ends. The CDR3 DNA reads TGCGCCAGCAGCTTTCTGGCGACCGGGGAGCTGTTTTTT. Translation gives CASSFLATGELFF.

The CDR3 region is CASRFESGYTF. The CDR3 region has the DNA TGTGCCAGCAGATTCGAGAGTGGCTACACCTTC. The gene calls are TRBV28 and TRBJ1-2; no clear D gene. Germline V gene sequence: CDR1 MDHEN, CDR2 SYDVKM. There are 11 residues in the CDR3. V was shortened by 6 bases and J by 7 bases, with 9 bases between the two germline ends.

V is TRBV10-3 and J is TRBJ2-5; a possible D gene is TRBD1 (6 bases). The CDR3 covers 12 residues. Germline V CDR1 and CDR2: ENHRY, SYGVKD. V lost 6 bases to trimming and J lost 4 bases, with 9 bases between them. In DNA form, the CDR3 reads TGTGCCATCAGCCGGACAGCAGAGACCCAGTACTTC. Translating gives CAISRTAETQYF.

The rearrangement joins TRBV9 to TRBJ2-3, with 7 bases that match TRBD1. Germline V gives CDR1 SGDLS, CDR2 YYNGEE. This CDR3 comprises 13 residues. V gave up 4 bases and J gave up 3 bases; unmatched junction bases: 2. The CDR3 reads CASSPQGTDTQYF. The CDR3 region has the DNA TGTGCCAGCAGCCCACAGGGGACAGATACGCAGTATTTT. Using reference TRBV9 and TRBJ2-3 for the parts outside the CDR3, the full variable domain is DSGVTQTPKHLITATGQRVTLRCSPRSGDLSVYWYQQSLDQGLQFLIQYYNGEERAKGNILERFSAQQFPDLHSELNLSSLELGDSALYFCASSPQGTDTQYFGPGTRLTVL.

The V gene is TRBV2, the J gene TRBJ1-2; D unresolved. This CDR3 has 15 residues. The germline V gene encodes CDR1 SNHLY and CDR2 FYNNEI. Trimming took off 4 bases at V and 1 base at J, with 13 bases between the two ends. CDR3 sequence reads: CASSVARPSNYGYTF. The CDR3, as DNA: TGTGCCAGCAGTGTGGCACGGCCCAGTAACTATGGCTACACCTTC.

Remarks on this clone: In the same sample, other DNA sequences code for this CDR3. This rearrangement joins TRBV29-1 to TRBJ1-1, with no clear D. Trimming took 4 bases from V and 0 from J, leaving 6 bases between them. Germline loops: CDR1 SQVTM, CDR2 ANQGSEA. The CDR3 contains 12 residues. The chain's CDR3 is CSVVPVNTEAFF. The CDR3 bases are TGCAGCGTTGTACCCGTGAACACTGAAGCTTTCTTT.

The chain has TRBV7-9 and TRBJ1-4; D possibly corresponds to TRBD1 (5 bases). Deletions cut 4 bases from V and 10 bases from J, with 7 bases between. The CDR3 runs 11 residues. Germline CDR1 SEHNR, CDR2 FQNEAQ (reference sequence). This CDR3 reads CASSSGAKLFF. The CDR3 coding sequence is TGTGCCAGCAGCTCTGGGGCAAAACTGTTTTTT.